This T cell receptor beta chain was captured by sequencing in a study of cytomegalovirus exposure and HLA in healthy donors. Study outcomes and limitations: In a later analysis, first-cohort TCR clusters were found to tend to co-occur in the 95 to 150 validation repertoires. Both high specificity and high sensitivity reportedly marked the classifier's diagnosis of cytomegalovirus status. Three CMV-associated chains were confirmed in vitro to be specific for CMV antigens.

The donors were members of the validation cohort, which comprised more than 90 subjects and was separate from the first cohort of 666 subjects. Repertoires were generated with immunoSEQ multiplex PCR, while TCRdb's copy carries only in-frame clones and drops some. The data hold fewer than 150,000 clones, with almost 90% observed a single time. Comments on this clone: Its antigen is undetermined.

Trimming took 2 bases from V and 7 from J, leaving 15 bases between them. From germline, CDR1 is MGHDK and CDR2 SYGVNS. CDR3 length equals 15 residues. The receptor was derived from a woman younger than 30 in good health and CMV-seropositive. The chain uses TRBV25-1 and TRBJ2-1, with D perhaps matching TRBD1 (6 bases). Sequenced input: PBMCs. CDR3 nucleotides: TGTGCCAGCAGTGAACAGGGGAGCACCCGGAATGAGCAGTTCTTC. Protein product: CASSEQGSTRNEQFF.